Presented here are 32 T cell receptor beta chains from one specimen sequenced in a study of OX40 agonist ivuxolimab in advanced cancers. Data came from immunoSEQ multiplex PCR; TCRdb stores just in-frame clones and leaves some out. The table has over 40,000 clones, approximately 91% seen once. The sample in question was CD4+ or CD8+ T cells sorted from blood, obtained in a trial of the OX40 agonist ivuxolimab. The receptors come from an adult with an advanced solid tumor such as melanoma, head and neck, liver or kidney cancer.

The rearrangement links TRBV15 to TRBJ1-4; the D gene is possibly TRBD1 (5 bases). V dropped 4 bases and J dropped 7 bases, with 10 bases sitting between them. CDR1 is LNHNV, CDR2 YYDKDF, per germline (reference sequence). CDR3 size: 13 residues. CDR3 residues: CATSNRRGEKLFF. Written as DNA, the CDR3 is TGTGCCACCAGCAACCGAAGGGGTGAAAAACTGTTTTTT.

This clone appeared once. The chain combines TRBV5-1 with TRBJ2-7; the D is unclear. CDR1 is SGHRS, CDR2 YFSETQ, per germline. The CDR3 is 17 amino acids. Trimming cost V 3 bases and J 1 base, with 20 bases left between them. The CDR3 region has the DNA TGCGCCAGCAGCTCACGGACGCCCTCGTCGGCGTCCTACGAGCAGTACTTC. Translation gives CASSSRTPSSASYEQYF.

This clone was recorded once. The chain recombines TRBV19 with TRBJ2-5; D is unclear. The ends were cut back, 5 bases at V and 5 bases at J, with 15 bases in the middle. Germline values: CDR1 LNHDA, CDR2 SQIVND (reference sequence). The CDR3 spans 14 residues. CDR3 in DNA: TGTGCCAGTAGTCTTTCCTGGGGTGGGGAGACCCAGTACTTC. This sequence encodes CASSLSWGGETQYF.

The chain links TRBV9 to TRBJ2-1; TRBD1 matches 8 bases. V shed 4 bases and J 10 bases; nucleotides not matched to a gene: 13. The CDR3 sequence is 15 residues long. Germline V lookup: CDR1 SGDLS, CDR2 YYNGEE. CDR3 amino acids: CASSPRGTGEAEQFF. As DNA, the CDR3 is TGTGCCAGCAGCCCTCGCGGGACAGGTGAAGCGGAGCAGTTCTTC.

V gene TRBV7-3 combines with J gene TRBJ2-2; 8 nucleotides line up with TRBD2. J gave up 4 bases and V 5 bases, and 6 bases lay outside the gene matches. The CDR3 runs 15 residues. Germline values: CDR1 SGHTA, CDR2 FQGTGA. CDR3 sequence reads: CASSARGGSTGELFF. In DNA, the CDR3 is TGTGCCAGCAGCGCTCGGGGGGGCAGCACCGGGGAGCTGTTTTTT.

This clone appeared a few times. The CDR3 DNA is TGCGCCAGCAGCCGCCCTGGTAGGGACACCATATATTTT. Protein sequence: CASSRPGRDTIYF. The chain recombines TRBV4-1 with TRBJ1-3; unclear D gene. The germline CDR1 and CDR2 sequences are MGHRA and YSYEKL. With 4 bases removed from V and 8 bases from J, the gap between germline ends came to 12 bases. This CDR3 is built from 13 residues.

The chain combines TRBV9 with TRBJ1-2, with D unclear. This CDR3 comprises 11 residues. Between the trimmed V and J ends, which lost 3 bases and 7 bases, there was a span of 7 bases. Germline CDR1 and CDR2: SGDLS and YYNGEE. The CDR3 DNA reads TGTGCCAGCAGCGGCGTCGGTGGCTACACCTTC. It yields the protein CASSGVGGYTF.

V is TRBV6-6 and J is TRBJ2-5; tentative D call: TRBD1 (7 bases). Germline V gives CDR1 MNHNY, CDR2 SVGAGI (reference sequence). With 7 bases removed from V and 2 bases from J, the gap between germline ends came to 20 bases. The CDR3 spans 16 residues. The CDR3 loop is CASTKGNRGGQETQYF. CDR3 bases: TGTGCCAGCACCAAAGGAAACAGGGGAGGTCAAGAGACCCAGTACTTC.

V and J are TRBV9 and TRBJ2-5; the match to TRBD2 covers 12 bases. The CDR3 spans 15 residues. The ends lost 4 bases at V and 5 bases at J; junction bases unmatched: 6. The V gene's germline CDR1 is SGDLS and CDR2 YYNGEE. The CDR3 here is CASSPLAGGPETQYF. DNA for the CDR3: TGTGCCAGCAGCCCGCTAGCGGGGGGGCCCGAGACCCAGTACTTC.

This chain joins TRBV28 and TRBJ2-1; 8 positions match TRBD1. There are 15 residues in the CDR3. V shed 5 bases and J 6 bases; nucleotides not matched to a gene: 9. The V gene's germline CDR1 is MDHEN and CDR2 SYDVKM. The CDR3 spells CASSTLDRVFNEQFF. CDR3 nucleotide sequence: TGTGCCAGCAGTACTTTGGACAGGGTTTTCAATGAGCAGTTCTTC.

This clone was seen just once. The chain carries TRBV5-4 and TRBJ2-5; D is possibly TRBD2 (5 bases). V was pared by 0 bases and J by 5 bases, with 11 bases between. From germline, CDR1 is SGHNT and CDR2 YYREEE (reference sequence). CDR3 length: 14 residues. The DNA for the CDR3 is TGTGCCAGCAGCTTGGCATCTAGCCTGGAGACCCAGTACTTC. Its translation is CASSLASSLETQYF. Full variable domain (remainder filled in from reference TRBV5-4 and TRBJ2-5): ETGVTQSPTHLIKTRGQQVTLRCSSQSGHNTVSWYQQALGQGPQFIFQYYREEENGRGNFPPRFSGLQFPNYSSELNVNALELDDSALYLCASSLASSLETQYFGPGTRLLVL.

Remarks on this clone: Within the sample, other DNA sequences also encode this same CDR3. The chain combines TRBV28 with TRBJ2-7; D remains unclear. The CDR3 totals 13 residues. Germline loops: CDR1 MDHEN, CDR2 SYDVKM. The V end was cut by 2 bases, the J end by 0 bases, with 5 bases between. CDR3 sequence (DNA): TGTGCCAGCAGTTTAGGATCCTCCTACGAGCAGTACTTC. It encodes CASSLGSSYEQYF.

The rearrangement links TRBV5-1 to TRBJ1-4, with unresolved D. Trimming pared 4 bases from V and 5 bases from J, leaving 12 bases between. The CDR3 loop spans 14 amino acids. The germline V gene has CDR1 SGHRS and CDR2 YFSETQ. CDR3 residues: CASSPRGGNEKLFF. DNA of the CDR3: TGCGCCAGCAGCCCGCGTGGTGGAAATGAAAAACTGTTTTTT.

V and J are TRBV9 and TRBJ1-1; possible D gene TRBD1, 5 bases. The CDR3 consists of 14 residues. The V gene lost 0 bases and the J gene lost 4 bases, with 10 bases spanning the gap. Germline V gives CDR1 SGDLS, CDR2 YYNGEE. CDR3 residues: CASSVADTGTEAFF. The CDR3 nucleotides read TGTGCCAGCAGCGTAGCGGACACGGGCACTGAAGCTTTCTTT.

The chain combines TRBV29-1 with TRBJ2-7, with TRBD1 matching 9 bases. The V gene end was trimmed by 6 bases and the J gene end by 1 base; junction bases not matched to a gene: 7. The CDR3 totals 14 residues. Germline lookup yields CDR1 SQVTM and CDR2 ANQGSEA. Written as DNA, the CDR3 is TGCAGCGTCACGGGACAGGGCAAATCCTACGAGCAGTACTTC. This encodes CSVTGQGKSYEQYF.

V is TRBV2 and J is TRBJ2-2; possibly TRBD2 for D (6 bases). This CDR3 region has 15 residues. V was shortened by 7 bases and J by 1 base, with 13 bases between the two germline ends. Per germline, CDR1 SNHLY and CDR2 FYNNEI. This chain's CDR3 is CASTTRLGNTGELFF. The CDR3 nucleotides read TGTGCCAGCACAACTAGACTAGGGAACACCGGGGAGCTGTTTTTT.

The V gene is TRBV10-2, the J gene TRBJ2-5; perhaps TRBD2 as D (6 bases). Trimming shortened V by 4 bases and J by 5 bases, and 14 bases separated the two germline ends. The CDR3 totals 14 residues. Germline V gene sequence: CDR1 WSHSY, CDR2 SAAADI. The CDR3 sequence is CASSVAGRGETQYF. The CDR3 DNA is TGCGCCAGCAGTGTCGCGGGGCGAGGGGAGACCCAGTACTTC.

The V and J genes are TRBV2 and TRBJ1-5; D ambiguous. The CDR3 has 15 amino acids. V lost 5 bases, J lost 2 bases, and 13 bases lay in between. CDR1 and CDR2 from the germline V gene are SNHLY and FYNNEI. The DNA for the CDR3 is TGTGCCAGCAGTCCCAACACGCTCCGCAATCAGCCCCAGCATTTT. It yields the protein CASSPNTLRNQPQHF.

CDR3 residues: CASWTGGETQYF. CDR3 DNA sequence: TGTGCCAGCTGGACAGGGGGAGAGACCCAGTACTTC. The V call is TRBV6-1, the J call TRBJ2-5, with 10 bases that match TRBD1. From germline, CDR1 is MNHNS and CDR2 SASEGT. V shed 8 bases and J 4 bases; nucleotides not matched to a gene: 1. The CDR3 extends over 12 amino acids.

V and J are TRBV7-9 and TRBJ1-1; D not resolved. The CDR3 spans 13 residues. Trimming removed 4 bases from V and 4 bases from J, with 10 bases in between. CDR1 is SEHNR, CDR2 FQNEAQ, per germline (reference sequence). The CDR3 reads CASSSLMGTEAFF. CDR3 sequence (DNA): TGTGCCAGCAGCTCCCTTATGGGCACTGAAGCTTTCTTT.

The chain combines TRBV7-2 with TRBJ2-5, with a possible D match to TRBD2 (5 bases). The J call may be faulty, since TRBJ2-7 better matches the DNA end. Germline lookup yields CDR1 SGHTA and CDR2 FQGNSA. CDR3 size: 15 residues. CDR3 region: CASSLRGSTSYEQYF. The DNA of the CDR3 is TGTGCCAGCAGCCTTAGAGGGAGTACGTCCTACGAGCAGTACTTC.

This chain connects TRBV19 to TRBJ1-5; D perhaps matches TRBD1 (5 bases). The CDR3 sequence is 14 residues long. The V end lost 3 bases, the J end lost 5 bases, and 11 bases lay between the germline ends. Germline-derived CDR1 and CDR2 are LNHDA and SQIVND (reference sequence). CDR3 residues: CASSISGGDQPQHF. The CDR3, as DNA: TGTGCCAGTAGTATCTCCGGGGGGGATCAGCCCCAGCATTTT.

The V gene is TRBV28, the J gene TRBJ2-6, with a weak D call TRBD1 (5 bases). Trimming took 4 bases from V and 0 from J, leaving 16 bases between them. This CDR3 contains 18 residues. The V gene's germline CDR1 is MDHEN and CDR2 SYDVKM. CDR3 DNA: TGTGCCAGCAGTTCAACAGGTCGGCCCCTCTCTGGGGCCAACGTCCTGACTTTC. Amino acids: CASSSTGRPLSGANVLTF.

CDR3 nucleotide sequence: TGTGCCAGCCAGGACAGGGCGGAGACCCAGTACTTC. It specifies CASQDRAETQYF. The chain combines TRBV7-9 with TRBJ2-5, with 8 bases matching TRBD1. Per the germline V gene, CDR1 is SEHNR and CDR2 is FQNEAQ (reference sequence). The CDR3 spans 12 residues. The ends lost 8 bases at V and 5 bases at J; junction bases unmatched: 4.

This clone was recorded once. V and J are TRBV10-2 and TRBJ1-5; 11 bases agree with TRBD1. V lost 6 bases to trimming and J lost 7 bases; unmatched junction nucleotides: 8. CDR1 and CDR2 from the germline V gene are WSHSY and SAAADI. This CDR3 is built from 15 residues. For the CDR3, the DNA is TGCGCCAGCAGCGCCTGGGGACAGGGGGGCCAGCCCCAGCATTTT. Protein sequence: CASSAWGQGGQPQHF.

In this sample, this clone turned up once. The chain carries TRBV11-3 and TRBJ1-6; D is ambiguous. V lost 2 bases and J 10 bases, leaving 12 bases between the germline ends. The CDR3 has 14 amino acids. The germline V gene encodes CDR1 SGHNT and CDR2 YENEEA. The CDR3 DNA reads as TGTGCCAGCAGCTTATCGGCCGCGGGATCACCCCTCCACTTT. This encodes CASSLSAAGSPLHF.

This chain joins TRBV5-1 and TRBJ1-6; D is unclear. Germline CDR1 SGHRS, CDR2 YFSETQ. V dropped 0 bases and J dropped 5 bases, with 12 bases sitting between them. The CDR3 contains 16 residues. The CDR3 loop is CASSLEPRGHNSPLHF. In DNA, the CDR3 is TGCGCCAGCAGCTTGGAACCCCGCGGCCATAATTCACCCCTCCACTTT.

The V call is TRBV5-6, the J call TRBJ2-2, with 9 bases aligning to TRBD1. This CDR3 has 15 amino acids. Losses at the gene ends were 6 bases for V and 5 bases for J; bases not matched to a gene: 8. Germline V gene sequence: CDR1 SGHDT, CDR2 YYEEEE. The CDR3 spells CASNQDRGGTGELFF. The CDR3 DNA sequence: TGTGCCAGCAACCAAGACAGGGGGGGAACCGGGGAGCTGTTTTTT.

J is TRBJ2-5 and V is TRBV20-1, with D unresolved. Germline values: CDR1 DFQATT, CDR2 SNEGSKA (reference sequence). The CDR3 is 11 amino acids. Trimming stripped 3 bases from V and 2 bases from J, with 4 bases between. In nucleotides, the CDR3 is TGCAGTGCTAGTACACAAGAGACCCAGTACTTC. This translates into CSASTQETQYF.

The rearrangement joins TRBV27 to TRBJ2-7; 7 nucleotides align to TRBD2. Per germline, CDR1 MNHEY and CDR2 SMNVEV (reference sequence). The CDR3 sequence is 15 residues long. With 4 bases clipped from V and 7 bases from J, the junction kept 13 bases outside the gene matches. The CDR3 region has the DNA TGTGCCAGCAGTTCCCTAGGGGCGGGAGAGGGAGAGCAGTACTTC. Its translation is CASSSLGAGEGEQYF.

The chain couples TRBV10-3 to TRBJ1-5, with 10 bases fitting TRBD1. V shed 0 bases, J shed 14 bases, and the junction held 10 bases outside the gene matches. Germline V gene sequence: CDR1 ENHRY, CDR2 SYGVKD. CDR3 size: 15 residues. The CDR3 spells CAISESDRGAGPEHF. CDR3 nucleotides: TGTGCCATCAGTGAGTCGGACAGGGGGGCGGGTCCGGAGCATTTT.

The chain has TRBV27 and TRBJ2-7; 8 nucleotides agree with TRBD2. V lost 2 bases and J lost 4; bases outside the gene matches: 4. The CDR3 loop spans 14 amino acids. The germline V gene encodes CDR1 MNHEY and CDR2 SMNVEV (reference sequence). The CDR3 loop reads CASSLIREGYEQYF. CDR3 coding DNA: TGTGCCAGCAGTTTAATTCGGGAGGGGTACGAGCAGTACTTC.